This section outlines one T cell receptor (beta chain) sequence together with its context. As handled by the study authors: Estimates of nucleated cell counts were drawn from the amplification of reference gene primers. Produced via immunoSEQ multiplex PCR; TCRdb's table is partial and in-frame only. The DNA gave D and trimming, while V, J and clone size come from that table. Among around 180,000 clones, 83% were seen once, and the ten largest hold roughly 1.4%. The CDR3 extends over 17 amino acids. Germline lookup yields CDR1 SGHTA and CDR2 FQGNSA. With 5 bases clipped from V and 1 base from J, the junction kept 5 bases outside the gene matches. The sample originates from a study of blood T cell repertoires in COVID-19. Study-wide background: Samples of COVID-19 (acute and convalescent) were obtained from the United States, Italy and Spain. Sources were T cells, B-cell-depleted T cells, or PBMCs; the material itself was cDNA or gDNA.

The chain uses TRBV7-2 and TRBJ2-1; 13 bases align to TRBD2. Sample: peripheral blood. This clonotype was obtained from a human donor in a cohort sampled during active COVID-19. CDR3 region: CASSTTSGRPSYNEQFF. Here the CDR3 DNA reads TGTGCCAGCAGCACGACTAGCGGGAGGCCGTCCTACAATGAGCAGTTCTTC. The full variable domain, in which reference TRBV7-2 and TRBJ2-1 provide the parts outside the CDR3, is GAGVSQSPSNKVTEKGKDVELRCDPISGHTALYWYRQSLGQGLEFLIYFQGNSAPDKSGLPSDRFSAERTGGSVSTLTIQRTQQEDSAVYLCASSTTSGRPSYNEQFFGPGTRLTVL.